Below are 18 T cell receptor beta chains sequenced from a single sample in a study of T cell responses to AZD1222 COVID-19 vaccine. Assay used: immunoSEQ multiplex PCR; TCRdb lists only in-frame clones, some missing. The sample has approximately 200,000 clones; 90% to 95% are singletons. The sample in question was peripheral blood, obtained on day 0 of AZD1222 vaccination. Receptors were obtained from an adult in good health.

The chain combines TRBV5-3 with TRBJ2-6; D gene unclear. TRBV5-3 is an ORF, with its function uncertain. This CDR3 is built from 15 residues. V lost 2 bases and J lost 1, with 7 bases in between. CDR3 coding DNA: TGTGCCAGAAGCTTCAAAGAATCTGGGGCCAACGTCCTGACTTTC. This sequence encodes CARSFKESGANVLTF.

This clone has just one count. The chain joins TRBV28 to TRBJ1-6, with D unresolved. CDR3 length equals 15 residues. Germline V CDR1 and CDR2: MDHEN, SYDVKM. Deletions cut 1 base from V and 6 bases from J, with 10 bases between. The CDR3 here is CASSLFGSFNSPLHF. The DNA of the CDR3 is TGTGCCAGCAGTTTATTCGGCAGCTTTAATTCACCCCTCCACTTT.

The V call is TRBV15, the J call TRBJ1-1; TRBD1 agrees at 8 bases. The germline V gene encodes CDR1 LNHNV and CDR2 YYDKDF (reference sequence). The ends lost 0 bases at V and 0 bases at J; junction bases unmatched: 9. CDR3 length: 18 amino acids. Here the CDR3 reads CATSREGTGRNLNTEAFF. CDR3 nucleotide sequence: TGTGCCACCAGCAGAGAGGGGACAGGTAGAAATCTGAACACTGAAGCTTTCTTT. The whole variable domain, remainder taken from reference TRBV15 and TRBJ1-1, is DAMVIQNPRYQVTQFGKPVTLSCSQTLNHNVMYWYQQKSSQAPKLLFHYYDKDFNNEADTPDNFQSRRPNTSFCFLDIRSPGLGDTAMYLCATSREGTGRNLNTEAFFGQGTRLTVV.

As DNA, the CDR3 is TGTGCCAGCAGTGGCAGGGTTGTAACCGGGGAGCTGTTTTTT. Translation: CASSGRVVTGELFF. The chain employs TRBV2 and TRBJ2-2, with TRBD1 as a possible D gene (5 bases). Germline-derived CDR1 and CDR2 are SNHLY and FYNNEI. V was cut by 4 bases and J by 5 bases, with 11 bases left in between. The CDR3 is 14 amino acids.

The chain couples TRBV3-1 (or the pseudogene TRBV3-2) to TRBJ2-1; no clear D. Trimming shortened V by 2 bases and J by 7 bases, and 9 bases separated the two germline ends. The CDR3 length is 13 residues. Per germline, CDR1 LGHDT and CDR2 YNNKEL (reference sequence). The CDR3 DNA reads as TGTGCCAGCAGCCAAATGGTAGGGAATGAGCAGTTCTTC. This sequence encodes CASSQMVGNEQFF.

V gene TRBV3-1 (or the pseudogene TRBV3-2) combines with J gene TRBJ1-4; a possible D gene is TRBD1 (5 bases). CDR3 size: 15 residues. V was trimmed by 4 bases and J by 7 bases, leaving 16 bases between them. Germline CDR1 reads LGHDT; CDR2 reads YNNKEL (reference sequence). Here the CDR3 reads CASSLRTRDTEKLFF. DNA for the CDR3: TGTGCCAGCAGCCTGAGGACACGGGATACTGAAAAACTGTTTTTT.

The rearrangement links TRBV7-9 to TRBJ2-7, with D perhaps TRBD1 or TRBD2 (5 bases each). The CDR3 has 14 amino acids. Trimming removed 3 bases at V and 2 bases at J, with 11 bases between. Looked up from germline, CDR1 is SEHNR and CDR2 is FQNEAQ (reference sequence). CDR3 protein: CASSFWDGPYEQYF. CDR3 bases: TGTGCCAGCAGCTTCTGGGACGGCCCCTACGAGCAGTACTTC.

The genes are TRBV6-1 and TRBJ2-6, with no clear D. CDR3 length: 15 amino acids. Trimming took 2 bases from V and 2 from J, leaving 7 bases between them. Germline CDR1 reads MNHNS; CDR2 reads SASEGT. Here the CDR3 DNA reads TGTGCCAGCAGTGAATGGATCCCTGGGGCCAACGTCCTGACTTTC. It specifies CASSEWIPGANVLTF.

This chain links TRBV28 with TRBJ2-7, with a tentative D call TRBD2 (6 bases). Germline V gene sequence: CDR1 MDHEN, CDR2 SYDVKM. The V gene lost 5 bases and the J gene lost 2 bases, with 16 bases spanning the gap. The CDR3 extends over 15 amino acids. CDR3 protein: CASSVSWRGPYEQYF. In DNA, the CDR3 is TGTGCCAGCAGTGTATCGTGGAGGGGACCCTACGAGCAGTACTTC.

The chain joins TRBV4-1 to TRBJ2-7; D not certain. Trimming left V 4 bases short and J 3 bases short, with 13 bases between. This CDR3 is 14 amino acids long. The germline CDR1 and CDR2 sequences are MGHRA and YSYEKL. The CDR3 nucleotides read TGCGCCAGCAGCCTTAGGGATACTAACTACGAGCAGTACTTC. Protein product: CASSLRDTNYEQYF.

The gene calls are TRBV28 and TRBJ1-3; 7 bases match TRBD1. There are 17 residues in the CDR3. Per the germline V gene, CDR1 is MDHEN and CDR2 is SYDVKM. V shed 3 bases and J 2 bases; nucleotides not matched to a gene: 10. CDR3 residues: CASSFSGGQGPGNTIYF. The CDR3 DNA reads TGTGCCAGCAGTTTCTCAGGGGGGCAGGGCCCTGGAAACACCATATATTTT.

The CDR3: CASSRTGGGSPLHF. The CDR3, as DNA: TGTGCCAGCAGCCGCACAGGGGGAGGTTCACCCCTCCACTTT. V is TRBV9 and J is TRBJ1-6; 8 bases fit TRBD1. The CDR3 loop spans 14 amino acids. V gave up 4 bases and J gave up 9 bases; unmatched junction bases: 6. The germline V gene encodes CDR1 SGDLS and CDR2 YYNGEE. The full variable domain, its missing parts supplied by reference TRBV9 and TRBJ1-6, is DSGVTQTPKHLITATGQRVTLRCSPRSGDLSVYWYQQSLDQGLQFLIQYYNGEERAKGNILERFSAQQFPDLHSELNLSSLELGDSALYFCASSRTGGGSPLHFGNGTRLTVT.

This rearrangement joins TRBV2 to TRBJ1-3; no definite D call. Trimming took 7 bases from V and 4 from J, leaving 17 bases between them. The germline CDR1 and CDR2 sequences are SNHLY and FYNNEI. The CDR3 is 15 residues long. The CDR3 region has the DNA TGTGCCAGCACTCCATCGCAAGGGCGCGGAAACACCATATATTTT. Its protein is CASTPSQGRGNTIYF.

J is TRBJ2-7 and V is TRBV29-1, with 12 bases aligning to TRBD2. Losses at the gene ends were 0 bases for V and 9 bases for J; bases not matched to a gene: 12. The V gene's germline CDR1 is SQVTM and CDR2 ANQGSEA. The length of the CDR3 is 16 residues. CDR3 DNA sequence: TGCAGCGTTGAAGAACGACTAGCGGGAGTCGCTACGGTGCAGTACTTC. Translation: CSVEERLAGVATVQYF.

The count of this clone is one. V is TRBV10-2 and J is TRBJ2-3; D assignment may be TRBD1 or TRBD2 (5 bases each). Trimming removed 3 bases from V and 1 base from J, with 14 bases in between. There are 16 residues in the CDR3. The V gene's germline CDR1 is WSHSY and CDR2 SAAADI. The CDR3 spells CASSDRGGARTDTQYF. The DNA of the CDR3 is TGCGCCAGCAGTGATCGGGGCGGAGCCCGCACAGATACGCAGTATTTT.

The chain joins TRBV7-2 to TRBJ2-7, with D uncertain. Germline CDR1 and CDR2: SGHTA and FQGNSA. Trimming removed 4 bases at V and 4 bases at J, with 5 bases between. CDR3 size: 11 residues. CDR3 protein: CASSSLYEQYF. In DNA form, the CDR3 reads TGTGCCAGCAGCTCGCTTTACGAGCAGTACTTC. Using reference TRBV7-2 and TRBJ2-7 for the parts outside the CDR3, the full variable domain is GAGVSQSPSNKVTEKGKDVELRCDPISGHTALYWYRQSLGQGLEFLIYFQGNSAPDKSGLPSDRFSAERTGGSVSTLTIQRTQQEDSAVYLCASSSLYEQYFGPGTRLTVT.

This chain joins TRBV28 and TRBJ1-5, with 7 bases matching TRBD1. Germline CDR1 and CDR2: MDHEN and SYDVKM. The CDR3 extends over 16 amino acids. V was pared by 5 bases and J by 4 bases, with 11 bases of the junction left unmatched. CDR3 DNA sequence: TGTGCCAGCAGTCCCTTGGGGGGGACAGAGAATCAGCCCCAGCATTTT. It encodes CASSPLGGTENQPQHF.

CDR3 sequence: CASSPGLAGGLRQQYF. In DNA form, the CDR3 reads TGTGCCAGCAGCCCCGGGCTAGCGGGAGGCCTGCGGCAGCAGTACTTC. The rearrangement uses TRBV7-2 and TRBJ2-7; 11 nucleotides agree with TRBD2. V lost 5 bases and J lost 8; bases outside the gene matches: 14. The CDR3 totals 16 residues. Germline V gene lookup returns CDR1 SGHTA and CDR2 FQGNSA.